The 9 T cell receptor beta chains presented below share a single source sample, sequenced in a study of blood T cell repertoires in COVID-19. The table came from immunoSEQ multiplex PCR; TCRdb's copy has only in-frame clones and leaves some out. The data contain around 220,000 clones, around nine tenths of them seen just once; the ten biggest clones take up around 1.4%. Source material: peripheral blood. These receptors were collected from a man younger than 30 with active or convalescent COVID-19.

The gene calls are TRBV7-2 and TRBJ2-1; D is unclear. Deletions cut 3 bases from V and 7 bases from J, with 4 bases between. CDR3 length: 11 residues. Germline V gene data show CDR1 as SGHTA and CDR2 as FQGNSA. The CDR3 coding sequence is TGTGCCAGCAGCTTCCGGAATGAGCAGTTCTTC. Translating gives CASSFRNEQFF.

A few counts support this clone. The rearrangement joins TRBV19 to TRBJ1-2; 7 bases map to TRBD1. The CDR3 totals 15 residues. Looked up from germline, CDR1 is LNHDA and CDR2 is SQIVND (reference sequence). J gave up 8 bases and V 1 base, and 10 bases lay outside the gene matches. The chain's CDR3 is CASSIGGDSGYGYTF. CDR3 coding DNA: TGTGCCAGTAGTATAGGGGGGGACAGTGGTTACGGCTACACCTTC.

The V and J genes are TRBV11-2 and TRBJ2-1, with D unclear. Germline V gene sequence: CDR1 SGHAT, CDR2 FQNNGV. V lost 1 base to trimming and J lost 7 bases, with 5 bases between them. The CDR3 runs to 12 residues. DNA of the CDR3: TGTGCCAGCAGCTTAGTCGGGAATGAGCAGTTCTTC. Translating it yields CASSLVGNEQFF.

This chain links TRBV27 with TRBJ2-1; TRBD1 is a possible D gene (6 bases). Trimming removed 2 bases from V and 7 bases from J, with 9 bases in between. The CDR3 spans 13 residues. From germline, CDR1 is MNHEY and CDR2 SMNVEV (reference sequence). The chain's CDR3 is CASSLTGQNEQFF. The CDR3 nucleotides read TGTGCCAGCAGTTTAACAGGACAGAATGAGCAGTTCTTC.

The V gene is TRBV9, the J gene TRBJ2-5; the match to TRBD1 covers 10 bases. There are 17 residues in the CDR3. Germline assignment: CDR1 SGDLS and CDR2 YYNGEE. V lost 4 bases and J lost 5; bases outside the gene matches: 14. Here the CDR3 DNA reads TGTGCCAGCAGCCCTAGGCCGGGGGACAGGGGCATGGAGACCCAGTACTTC. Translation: CASSPRPGDRGMETQYF.

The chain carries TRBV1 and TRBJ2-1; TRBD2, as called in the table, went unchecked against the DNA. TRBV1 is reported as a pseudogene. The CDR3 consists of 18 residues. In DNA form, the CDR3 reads TGCACCAGCAGCCAAGAGGGGTCGGGGCTAGCGGGAGTCAATGAGCAGTTCTTC. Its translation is CTSSQEGSGLAGVNEQFF.

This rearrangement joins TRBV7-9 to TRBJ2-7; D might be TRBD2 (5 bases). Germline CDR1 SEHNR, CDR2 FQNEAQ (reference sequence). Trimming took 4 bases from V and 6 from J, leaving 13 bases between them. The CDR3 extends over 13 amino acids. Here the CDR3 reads CASSYSTSGEQYF. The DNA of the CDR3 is TGTGCCAGCAGCTACTCAACTAGTGGCGAGCAGTACTTC.

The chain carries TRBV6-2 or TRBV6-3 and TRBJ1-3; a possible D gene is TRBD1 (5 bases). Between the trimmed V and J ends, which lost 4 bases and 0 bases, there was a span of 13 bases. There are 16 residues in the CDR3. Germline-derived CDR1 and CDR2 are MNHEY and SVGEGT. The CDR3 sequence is CASSWDWPSSGNTIYF. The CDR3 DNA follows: TGTGCCAGCAGTTGGGACTGGCCCAGCTCTGGAAACACCATATATTTT.

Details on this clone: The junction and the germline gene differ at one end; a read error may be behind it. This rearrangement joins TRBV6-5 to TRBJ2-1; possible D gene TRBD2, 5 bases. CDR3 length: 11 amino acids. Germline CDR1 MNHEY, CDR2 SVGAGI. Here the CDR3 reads CASSYRSSSVF. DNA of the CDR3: TGTGCCAGCAGTTACCGGTCTAGCAGCGTCTTC.